This T cell receptor (beta chain) originates from a study of low-dose radiotherapy and immunotherapy resistance in tumors. This clonotype has a count of ten or more. Primers used for first-strand cDNA, a TRAV- and TRBV-specific set, covered both alpha and beta chains. TCRs underwent 15 to 20 PCR cycles of amplification with a constant-region primer and V-primer adapter. TCRdb recomputed calls from the reads with MiXCR, one row per CDR3 protein. This table has around 76,000 distinct CDR3 sequences, roughly 30% appearing once. Trimming left V 0 bases short and J 4 bases short, with 15 bases between. There are 16 residues in the CDR3. Germline CDR1 KGHSH, CDR2 LQKENI. The time point is: before trial treatment.

The chain carries TRBV18 and TRBJ1-2, with D possibly matching TRBD1 (6 bases). The clonotype comes from a female donor with ovarian cancer. The material sequenced was PBMCs, taken before treatment. The CDR3 nucleotides are TGTGCCAGCTCACCACCGATCGGACAGAACCTCTATGGCTACACCTTC. Residues: CASSPPIGQNLYGYTF.